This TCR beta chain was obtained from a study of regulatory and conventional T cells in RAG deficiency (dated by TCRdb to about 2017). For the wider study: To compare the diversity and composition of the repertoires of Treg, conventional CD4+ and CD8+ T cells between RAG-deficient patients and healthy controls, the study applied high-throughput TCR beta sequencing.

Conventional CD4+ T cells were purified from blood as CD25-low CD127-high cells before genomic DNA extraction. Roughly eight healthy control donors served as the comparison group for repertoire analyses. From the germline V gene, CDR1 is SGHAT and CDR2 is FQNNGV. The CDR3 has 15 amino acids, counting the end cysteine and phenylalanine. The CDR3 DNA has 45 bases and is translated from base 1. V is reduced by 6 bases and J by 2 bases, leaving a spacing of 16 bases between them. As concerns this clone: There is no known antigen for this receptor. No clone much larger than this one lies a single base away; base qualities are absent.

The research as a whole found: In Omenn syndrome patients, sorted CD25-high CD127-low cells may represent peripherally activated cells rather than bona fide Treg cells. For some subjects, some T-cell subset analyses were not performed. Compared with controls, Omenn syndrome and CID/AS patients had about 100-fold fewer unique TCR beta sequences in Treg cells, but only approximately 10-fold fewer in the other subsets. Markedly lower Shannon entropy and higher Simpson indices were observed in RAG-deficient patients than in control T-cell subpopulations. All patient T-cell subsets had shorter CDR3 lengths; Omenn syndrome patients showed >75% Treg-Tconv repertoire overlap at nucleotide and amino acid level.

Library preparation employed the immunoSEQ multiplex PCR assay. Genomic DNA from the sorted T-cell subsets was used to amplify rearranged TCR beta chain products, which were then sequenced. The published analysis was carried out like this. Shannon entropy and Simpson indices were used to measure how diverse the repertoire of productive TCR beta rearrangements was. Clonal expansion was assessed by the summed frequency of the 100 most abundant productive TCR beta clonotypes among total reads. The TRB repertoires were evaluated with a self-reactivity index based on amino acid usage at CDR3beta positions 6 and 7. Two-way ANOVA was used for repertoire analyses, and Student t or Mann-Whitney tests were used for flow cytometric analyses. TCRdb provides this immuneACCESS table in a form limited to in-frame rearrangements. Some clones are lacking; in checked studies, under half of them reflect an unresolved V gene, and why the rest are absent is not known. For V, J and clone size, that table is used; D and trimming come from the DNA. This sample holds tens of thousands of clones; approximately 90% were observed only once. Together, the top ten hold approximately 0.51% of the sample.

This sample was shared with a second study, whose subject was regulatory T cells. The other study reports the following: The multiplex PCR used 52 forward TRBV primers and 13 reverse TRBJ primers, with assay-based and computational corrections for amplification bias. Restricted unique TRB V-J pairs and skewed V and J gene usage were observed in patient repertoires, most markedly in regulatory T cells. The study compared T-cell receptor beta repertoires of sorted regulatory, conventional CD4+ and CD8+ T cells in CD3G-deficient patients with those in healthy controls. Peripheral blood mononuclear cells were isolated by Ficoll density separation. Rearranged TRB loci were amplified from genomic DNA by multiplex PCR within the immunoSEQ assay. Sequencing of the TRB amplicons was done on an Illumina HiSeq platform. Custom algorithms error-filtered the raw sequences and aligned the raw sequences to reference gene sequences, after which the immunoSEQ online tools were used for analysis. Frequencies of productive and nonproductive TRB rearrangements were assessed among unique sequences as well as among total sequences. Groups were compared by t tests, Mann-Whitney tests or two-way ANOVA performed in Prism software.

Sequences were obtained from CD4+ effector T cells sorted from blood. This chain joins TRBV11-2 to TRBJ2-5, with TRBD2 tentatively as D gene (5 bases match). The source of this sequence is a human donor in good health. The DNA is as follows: TGTGCCAGCAGTATGGACCGGGGTCCACAAGAGACCCAGTACTTC. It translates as CASSMDRGPQETQYF.